The entry below gives a single T cell receptor beta chain sequence along with its context. The antigen remains undetermined. V was pared by 5 bases and J by 5 bases, with 13 bases between. The germline gives CDR1 SGHRS, CDR2 YFSETQ. The CDR3 covers 14 residues. This specimen comes from a study of shared clonotypes between healthy human individuals. Whole-study findings and limits: A generally larger estimated richness was seen in naive subsets than in memory subsets.

Some clones are missing from TCRdb's copy, which holds only in-frame ones; the method was immunoSEQ multiplex PCR. The sample lists about 2 million clones, 90% to 95% occurring once. The V gene is TRBV5-1, the J gene TRBJ2-2; weak D call: TRBD1 (5 bases). The TCR was taken from a man younger than 30 in good health. The specimen was naive CD4+ T cells sorted from blood. Subset denoted: CD45RA+ positively selected. This CDR3 is CASRLRTNTGELFF. The CDR3 DNA reads TGCGCCAGCAGACTACGGACAAATACCGGGGAGCTGTTTTTT.